This is a list of T cell receptor beta chains from one sample in a study of blood T cell repertoires in COVID-19. Here immunoSEQ multiplex PCR was the method, and the copy in TCRdb shows in-frame clones only, minus some. The sample holds 150,000 to 200,000 clones; under 80% are singletons and the top ten take around 17%. Material for sequencing was PBMCs or T cells enriched from blood (not recorded which). All receptors come from a woman in her 50s with acute COVID-19. CDR3s include the opening cysteine and the closing phenylalanine or tryptophan. D genes are given only for firm matches. The listing skips clone size in some rows; elsewhere it reads once, few, many or a size class.

TRBV5-5	TRBJ1-1	TRBD1	.	CASSLTGVNTEAFF	TGTGCCAGCAGCCTGACAGGGGTGAACACTGAAGCTTTCTTT
TRBV28	TRBJ2-3	TRBD2	.	CASSPTSGGPTDTQYF	TGTGCCAGCAGCCCTACTAGCGGGGGGCCCACAGATACGCAGTATTTT
TRBV28	TRBJ2-1	TRBD1	once	CASSEQGSTQFF	TGTGCCAGCAGTGAACAGGGGTCGACGCAGTTCTTC
TRBV5-1	TRBJ2-1	.	.	CASSLSLGERNEQFF	TGCGCCAGCAGCTTGTCGTTAGGAGAGAGGAATGAGCAGTTCTTC
TRBV6-6	TRBJ2-3	TRBD2	.	CASLLAGGPDTQYF	TGTGCCAGCCTACTAGCGGGGGGCCCCGATACGCAGTATTTT
TRBV18	TRBJ2-4	TRBD1	.	CASSPPRTGSPKNIQYF	TGTGCCAGCTCACCACCGAGGACAGGTTCCCCCAAAAACATTCAGTACTTC
TRBV5-4	TRBJ2-1	.	medium-sized	CASSLDRENEQFF	TGTGCCAGCAGCTTGGACAGAGAAAATGAGCAGTTCTTC
TRBV7-8	TRBJ2-5	TRBD1	.	CASSLGGTGGWVGETQYF	TGTGCCAGCAGCTTAGGAGGGACAGGGGGATGGGTTGGAGAGACCCAGTACTTC
TRBV12-3/TRBV12-4	TRBJ2-1	TRBD2	.	CASSLGLAGQFF	TGTGCCAGCAGTTTAGGACTAGCGGGGCAGTTCTTC
TRBV10-1	TRBJ1-1	TRBD1	.	CASSESFRDRRAEAFF	TGCGCCAGCAGTGAGTCATTCAGGGACAGGCGCGCTGAAGCTTTCTTT
TRBV4-1	TRBJ1-2	.	.	CASSQTAGKEDGYTF	TGCGCCAGCAGCCAGACAGCAGGGAAAGAGGATGGCTACACCTTC
TRBV27	TRBJ2-6	.	.	CASSLGTSGANVLTF	TGTGCCAGCAGCCTCGGGACATCTGGGGCCAACGTCCTGACTTTC
TRBV7-2	TRBJ2-3	.	.	CASSLAATRTSTDTQYF	TGTGCCAGCAGCTTAGCAGCGACTAGGACTAGCACAGATACGCAGTATTTT
TRBV30	TRBJ2-5	.	.	CAWTPGRGAGRETQYF	TGTGCCTGGACCCCCGGCCGGGGGGCGGGTCGAGAGACCCAGTACTTC
TRBV18	TRBJ1-3	TRBD1	.	CASSPDRGSNTIYF	TGTGCCAGCTCACCTGACAGGGGGAGTAACACCATATATTTT
TRBV7-8	TRBJ1-2	.	.	CASGAVAATNYGYTF	TGTGCCAGCGGGGCTGTGGCAGCCACTAACTATGGCTACACCTTC
TRBV7-8	TRBJ1-5	.	.	CASSGRGGNQPQHF	TGTGCCAGCAGTGGGAGGGGAGGCAATCAGCCCCAGCATTTT
TRBV18	TRBJ2-1	TRBD2	.	CASSPPLAGGVNNEQFF	TGTGCCAGCTCACCGCCTCTAGCGGGGGGGGTAAACAATGAGCAGTTCTTC
TRBV2	TRBJ1-5	.	.	CASSEEGGVQPQHF	TGTGCCAGCAGTGAGGAAGGAGGGGTTCAGCCCCAGCATTTT
TRBV2	TRBJ2-5	TRBD1	once	CASSDRGLGQETQYF	TGTGCCAGCAGCGACAGGGGATTGGGCCAAGAGACCCAGTACTTC
TRBV29-1	TRBJ1-1	.	.	CSVATTLMNTEAFF	TGCAGCGTCGCAACGACACTGATGAACACTGAAGCTTTCTTT
TRBV19	TRBJ1-4	TRBD1	.	CASTVGGGEKLFF	TGTGCCAGTACGGTAGGGGGCGGTGAAAAACTGTTTTTT
TRBV28	TRBJ1-4	TRBD1	.	CAIQTGGGEKLFF	TGTGCCATCCAGACAGGGGGTGGAGAAAAACTGTTTTTT
TRBV29-1	TRBJ2-3	TRBD2	.	CSVEPSGAGTQYF	TGCAGCGTTGAACCAAGCGGGGCGGGTACGCAGTATTTT
TRBV7-9	TRBJ1-4	.	.	CASSLVFSGTTTNEKLFF	TGTGCCAGCAGCTTAGTTTTTTCCGGGACAACAACTAATGAAAAACTGTTTTTT
TRBV6-2/TRBV6-3	TRBJ1-2	TRBD1	.	CASSSTPPGQGVDGYTF	TGTGCCAGCAGTTCAACCCCACCGGGACAGGGGGTTGATGGCTACACCTTC
TRBV28	TRBJ1-2	.	.	CASSSPPANYGYTF	TGTGCCAGCAGTTCCCCTCCAGCTAACTATGGCTACACCTTC
TRBV3-1/TRBV3-2	TRBJ2-6	.	once	CASSTHRAGANVLTF	TGTGCCAGCAGCACCCACAGAGCTGGGGCCAACGTCCTGACTTTC
TRBV19	TRBJ2-3	TRBD1	few	CASSEPGTAPYTQYF	TGTGCCAGTAGTGAACCCGGGACAGCGCCTTATACGCAGTATTTT
TRBV3-1/TRBV3-2	TRBJ1-2	.	.	CASSEGGSNYGYTF	TGTGCCAGCTCTGAGGGAGGCTCTAACTATGGCTACACCTTC
TRBV7-8	TRBJ1-1	TRBD1	.	CASSLDGQGEAFF	TGTGCCAGCAGCTTAGATGGGCAGGGGGAGGCTTTCTTT
TRBV2	TRBJ1-2	.	.	CASLIAGDYGYTF	TGTGCCAGCTTGATAGCCGGGGACTATGGCTACACCTTC
TRBV29-1	TRBJ1-2	.	.	CSVELRLATYGYTF	TGCAGCGTTGAGCTGAGACTAGCTACCTATGGCTACACCTTC
TRBV2	TRBJ2-2	.	.	CASSDSLGGTGELFF	TGTGCCAGCAGTGACTCGTTAGGGGGCACCGGGGAGCTGTTTTTT
TRBV7-9	TRBJ2-1	TRBD2	.	CASETTSGFFYNEQFF	TGTGCCTCTGAGACGACTAGCGGTTTTTTTTACAATGAGCAGTTCTTC
TRBV5-4	TRBJ1-2	TRBD1	once	CASSLGTGIANYGYTF	TGTGCCAGCAGCTTGGGGACAGGGATAGCTAACTATGGCTACACCTTC
TRBV5-4	TRBJ1-2	TRBD1	.	CASSPDRGDGYTF	TGTGCCAGCAGTCCGGACAGGGGTGATGGCTACACCTTC
TRBV7-3	TRBJ2-3	TRBD2	.	CASSLNGAGGLTDTQYF	TGTGCCAGCAGCTTAAATGGAGCGGGGGGTCTCACAGATACGCAGTATTTT
TRBV10-2	TRBJ1-4	TRBD1	.	CASSDGTGNNEKLFF	TGCGCCAGCAGTGATGGGACAGGGAATAATGAAAAACTGTTTTTT
TRBV6-1	TRBJ1-5	.	.	CASSERGWQPQHF	TGTGCCAGCAGTGAACGGGGTTGGCAGCCCCAGCATTTT
TRBV5-1	TRBJ1-1	.	.	CASSLNWRDTEAFF	TGCGCCAGCAGCTTGAACTGGAGGGACACTGAAGCTTTCTTT
TRBV28	TRBJ1-3	TRBD1	.	CASNTGDSGNTIYF	TGTGCCAGCAATACAGGGGACTCTGGAAACACCATATATTTT
TRBV27	TRBJ2-3	.	.	CASSPRPGTQYF	TGTGCCAGCAGTCCCCGGCCCGGGACGCAGTATTTT
TRBV12-3/TRBV12-4	TRBJ2-3	.	.	CATAGSTDTQYF	TGTGCGACAGCAGGGAGCACAGATACGCAGTATTTT
TRBV12-5	TRBJ1-1	.	.	CASGFWQAEAFF	TGTGCTAGTGGTTTCTGGCAGGCTGAAGCTTTCTTT
TRBV5-4	TRBJ2-5	.	.	CASSPQGRRLETQYF	TGTGCCAGCAGCCCACAGGGGAGGAGGCTAGAGACCCAGTACTTC
TRBV11-2	TRBJ2-5	TRBD2	.	CASSLNSGGTQETQYF	TGTGCCAGCAGCTTAAATAGCGGGGGGACCCAAGAGACCCAGTACTTC
TRBV11-2	TRBJ2-5	TRBD2	few	CASSLMRLAGRETQYF	TGTGCCAGCAGCTTAATGCGACTAGCGGGGAGAGAGACCCAGTACTTC
TRBV6-6	TRBJ1-3	TRBD1	.	CASRGGGSTGNTIYF	TGTGCCAGCAGAGGGGGCGGATCAACTGGAAACACCATATATTTT
TRBV28	TRBJ1-6	.	.	CASSPAPSPLHF	TGTGCCAGCAGCCCAGCGCCGTCACCCCTCCACTTT
TRBV11-2	TRBJ1-5	.	few	CASSLIHTGNQPQHF	TGTGCCAGCAGCTTGATTCACACAGGGAACCAGCCCCAGCATTTT
TRBV19	TRBJ2-1	TRBD2	few	CASSIGLAGADEQFF	TGTGCCAGTAGTATCGGCCTAGCGGGGGCAGACGAGCAGTTCTTC